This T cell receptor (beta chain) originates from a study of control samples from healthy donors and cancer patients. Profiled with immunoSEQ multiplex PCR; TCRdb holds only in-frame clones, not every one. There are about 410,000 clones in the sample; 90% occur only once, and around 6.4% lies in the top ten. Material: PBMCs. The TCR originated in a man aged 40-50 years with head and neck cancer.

The CDR3 region is CASSSTDRESYGYTF. As DNA, the CDR3 is TGTGCCAGCAGTTCCACCGACAGGGAAAGCTATGGCTACACCTTC. The chain has TRBV6-6 and TRBJ1-2, with TRBD1 identical over 7 bases. This CDR3 region has 15 residues. Germline V lookup: CDR1 MNHNY, CDR2 SVGAGI (reference sequence). The V and J ends lost 4 bases and 4 bases, in that order; junction bases with no gene match: 9.